This passage covers 5 T cell receptor beta chains from one sample sequenced in a study of CD8+CD57+ T cells in acquired aplastic anemia (dated by TCRdb to between 2017 and 2018). Patients chosen for sequencing had shown expansion of CD8+CD57+ cells by flow cytometry. The sequencing machine was an Illumina HiSeq 2000. Profiling of TCR beta VDJ combinations and CDR3 sequences used genomic DNA as the template. Starting from the raw public reads, TCRdb applied fastp trimming at Q25, assembled clones with MiXCR and retained in-frame beta chains. Every CDR3 protein is listed once, alongside the most common genes and DNA of its rows. In this sample the table shows 150,000 to 200,000 distinct CDR3 sequences, roughly 65% of which occur a single time. Roughly 46% of the sample lies in the top ten. Sequenced sample: sorted CD4+, CD8+, or CD8+CD57+ T cells (not recorded which) from PBMCs. The receptors were sampled from a human donor with aplastic anemia.

V usage is TRBV5-6 and J usage is TRBJ2-7; tentative D call: TRBD1 (5 bases). The CDR3 is made up of 13 amino acids. The germline CDR1 and CDR2 sequences are SGHDT and YYEEEE. Trimming pared 4 bases from V and 7 bases from J, leaving 15 bases between. The CDR3 spells CASSPWTYKEQYF. In DNA, the CDR3 is TGTGCCAGCAGCCCCTGGACATATAAGGAGCAGTACTTC.

The chain links TRBV7-6 to TRBJ2-2, with D possibly TRBD1 on 6 matching bases. The CDR3 sequence is 15 residues long. Germline V lookup: CDR1 SGHVS, CDR2 FNYEAQ. V was trimmed by 1 base and J by 3 bases, leaving 9 bases between them. The CDR3 loop is CASSLGTADTGELFF. CDR3 nucleotides: TGTGCCAGCAGCTTAGGGACAGCCGACACCGGGGAGCTGTTTTTT.

The chain recombines TRBV29-1 with TRBJ2-1; 10 bases map to TRBD2. V lost 0 bases and J lost 5; bases outside the gene matches: 16. From germline, CDR1 is SQVTM and CDR2 ANQGSEA. This CDR3 is built from 19 residues. CDR3 sequence: CSVEDPLQGIAGGDNEQFF. CDR3 DNA sequence: TGCAGCGTTGAAGATCCCTTACAAGGCATAGCGGGGGGAGACAATGAGCAGTTCTTC.

The genes are TRBV7-2 and TRBJ1-1; perhaps TRBD1 as D (5 bases). V lost 1 base and J lost 5, with 14 bases in between. This CDR3 comprises 15 residues. CDR1 SGHTA and CDR2 FQGNSA come from the germline V gene. The CDR3 spells CASSLGGGTGTEAFF. The DNA of the CDR3 is TGTGCCAGCAGCTTAGGGGGGGGGACGGGGACTGAAGCTTTCTTT.

This clonotype was observed a handful of times. This chain uses TRBV10-3 with TRBJ2-5, with 7 bases fitting TRBD1. This CDR3 contains 14 residues. Germline values: CDR1 ENHRY, CDR2 SYGVKD. Unmatched junction bases numbered 1, after V lost 2 bases and J lost 1 base. The CDR3 DNA sequence: TGTGCCATCAGTGAGCGGGACAGCCAAGAGACCCAGTACTTC. Protein sequence: CAISERDSQETQYF.